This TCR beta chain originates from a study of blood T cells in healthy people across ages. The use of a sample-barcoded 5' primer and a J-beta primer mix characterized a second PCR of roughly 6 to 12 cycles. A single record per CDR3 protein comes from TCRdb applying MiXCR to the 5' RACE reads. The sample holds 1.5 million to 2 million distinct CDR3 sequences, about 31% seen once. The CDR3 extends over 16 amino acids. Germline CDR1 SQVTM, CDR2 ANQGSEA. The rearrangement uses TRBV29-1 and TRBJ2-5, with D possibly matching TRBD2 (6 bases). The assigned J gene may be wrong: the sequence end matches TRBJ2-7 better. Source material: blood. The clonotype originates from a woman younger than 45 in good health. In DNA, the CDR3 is TGCAGCGTTGAAGATCGGGCTAGCGAGGCGCCATACGAGCAGTACTTC. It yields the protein CSVEDRASEAPYEQYF.